This note documents a single T cell receptor beta chain sequence. The data were taken from a study of blood T cell repertoires in COVID-19. Study as a whole: The United States, Italy and Spain supplied acute and convalescent COVID-19 samples.

Original methodology: Estimates of nucleated cell counts were drawn from the amplification of reference gene primers. Method: immunoSEQ multiplex PCR; TCRdb's copy keeps in-frame clones and lacks some. D and trimming come from the DNA, and the V and J calls and clone size come from that table. This table has 150,000 to 200,000 clones, around four fifths appearing once. This CDR3 contains 12 residues. Germline loops: CDR1 SQVTM, CDR2 ANQGSEA. The V segment lost 4 bases and the J segment 8 bases; nucleotides outside the gene matches: 6. The chain combines TRBV29-1 with TRBJ1-1; 8 bases align to TRBD1. Source material: peripheral blood. The origin of this receptor is an elderly woman with acute or convalescent COVID-19. In nucleotides, the CDR3 is TGCAGCGTTGTAAGAGGACAGGGCGAAGCTTTCTTT. Protein sequence: CSVVRGQGEAFF.